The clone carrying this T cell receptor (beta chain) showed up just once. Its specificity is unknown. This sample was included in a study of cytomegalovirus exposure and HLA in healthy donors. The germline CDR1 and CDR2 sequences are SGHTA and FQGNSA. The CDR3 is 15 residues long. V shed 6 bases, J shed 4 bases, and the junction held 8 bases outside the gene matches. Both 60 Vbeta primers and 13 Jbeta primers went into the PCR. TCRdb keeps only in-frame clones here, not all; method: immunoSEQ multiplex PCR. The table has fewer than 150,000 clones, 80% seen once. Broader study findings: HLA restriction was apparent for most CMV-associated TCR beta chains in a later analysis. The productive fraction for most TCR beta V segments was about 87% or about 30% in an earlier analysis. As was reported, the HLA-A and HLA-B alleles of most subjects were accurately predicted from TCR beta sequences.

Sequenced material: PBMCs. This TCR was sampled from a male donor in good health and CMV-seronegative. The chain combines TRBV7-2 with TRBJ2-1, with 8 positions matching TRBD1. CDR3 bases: TGTGCCAGCAGATTTACCGGGACAGGATACAATGAGCAGTTCTTC. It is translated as CASRFTGTGYNEQFF.